Listed below are T cell receptor beta chains from one sample, sequenced in a study of beta chain features in type 1 diabetes. Using immunoSEQ multiplex PCR, the repertoire was profiled, and TCRdb retains in-frame clones only, with some absent. The sample lists 600,000 to 650,000 clones; less than 20% were seen once. Sequencing was done on a sample of naive CD4+ T cells from blood. These receptors were taken from a man aged 18-30 years in good health. CDR3s include the opening cysteine and the closing phenylalanine or tryptophan.

v_gene	j_gene	CDR3aa
TRBV28	TRBJ2-3	CASKAGGQGTDTQYF
TRBV5-1	TRBJ1-2	CASSQGRANYGYTF
TRBV30	TRBJ1-3	CAWSVVGNTIYF
TRBV28	TRBJ1-1	CASTSPMNTEAFF
TRBV5-1	TRBJ2-5	CASSLEVGPQETQYF
TRBV5-1	TRBJ2-1	CASSFTATSGRDEQFF
TRBV28	TRBJ1-2	CASSLYGTGGYTF
TRBV5-4	TRBJ2-1	CASSPDIQGAGLNEQFF
TRBV15	TRBJ1-1	CATSRGQGADTEAFF
TRBV6-1	TRBJ2-2	CASSVPAANTGELFF
TRBV19	TRBJ2-6	CASVFRGLSGANVLTF
TRBV7-3	TRBJ2-4	CASSLSPGANIQYF
TRBV7-9	TRBJ2-5	CASSSAPGLAETQYF
TRBV7-2	TRBJ2-1	CASSRQGVFSYNEQFF
TRBV7-3	TRBJ2-5	CASSRQERETQYF
TRBV28	TRBJ2-7	CASSSPPREYF
TRBV29-1	TRBJ2-2	CSVAHDRVGVIGELFF
TRBV28	TRBJ1-6	CASSLEGWDNSPLHF
TRBV29-1	TRBJ1-2	CSVDGQGSDYGYTF
TRBV7-8	TRBJ1-4	CASSLMTGTVPQKLFF
TRBV7-2	TRBJ2-1	CASSLRSGRAYNEQFF
TRBV19	TRBJ2-1	CASSIRTSGTTYNEQFF
TRBV10-3	TRBJ2-1	CAISESERGAYNEQFF
TRBV6-5	TRBJ2-7	CASRLAGAGYEQYF
TRBV4-3	TRBJ2-7	CASSPKKQAPF
TRBV28	TRBJ2-4	CASSTGHENIQYF
TRBV28	TRBJ1-2	CASSLSDRVYGYTF
TRBV7-9	TRBJ2-7	CASSQDPGTRNEQYF
TRBV4-2	TRBJ2-7	CASSQDSRYEQYF
TRBV29-1	TRBJ2-3	CSVRGPATTDTQYF